The rows below give T cell receptor beta chains drawn from one sample of a study of T cells in Graves' hyperthyroidism and ophthalmopathy. MiXCR, applied by TCRdb to the multiplex PCR reads, yields one record per CDR3 protein. The sample consists of about 560,000 distinct CDR3 sequences, 15% to 18% of them appearing once. Specimen: blood. These receptors were obtained from a woman under 40 with Graves' hyperthyroidism. Each CDR3 is given without its conserved first and last residue.

ASSSRLAGVSPFGHEQY,TRBV19,TRBJ2-7
ASSYLAGGPTYEQY,TRBV3-1,TRBJ2-7
SAIRAWDWGSYEQY,TRBV20-1,TRBJ2-7
ASARDRASPLH,TRBV7-6,TRBJ1-6
ASTMTGVQPQH,TRBV6-1,TRBJ1-5
SARDGGRNQPQH,TRBV20-1,TRBJ1-5
ASSYSTDSTDTQY,TRBV6-2/TRBV6-3,TRBJ2-3
ASSGAYNSPLH,TRBV19,TRBJ1-6
ASSLYREAYEQY,TRBV12-3/TRBV12-4,TRBJ2-7
SVSTGGATEAF,TRBV29-1,TRBJ1-1
ASSLARRGPQETQY,TRBV5-5,TRBJ2-5
AISESRGSPDTQY,TRBV10-3,TRBJ2-3
ASSSGGRGVSQETQY,TRBV11-2,TRBJ2-5
ASSLTEPYEQY,TRBV12-3/TRBV12-4,TRBJ2-7
ASSHSRDANEKLF,TRBV4-1,TRBJ1-4
ASMAGNIQY,TRBV6-1,TRBJ2-4
ASSSWTANVLT,TRBV5-8,TRBJ2-6
TSRTGGRQPQH,TRBV7-2,TRBJ1-5
AISDLQGMSQPQH,TRBV10-3,TRBJ1-5
ASSGVRAGGPLYEQY,TRBV2,TRBJ2-7
AWSVGLEVGEQF,TRBV30,TRBJ2-1
ASSQDTGLAYEQY,TRBV4-1,TRBJ2-7
ASTLEGFYNEQF,TRBV27,TRBJ2-1
AWSGTGRTEAF,TRBV30,TRBJ1-1
AIPGQGARGYT,TRBV10-3,TRBJ1-2
ASSPRESDTDTQY,TRBV18,TRBJ2-3
SAGVRTQY,TRBV20-1,TRBJ2-5
ASSTDGEQY,TRBV27,TRBJ2-7
ASTILGQGEDTQY,TRBV11-2,TRBJ2-3
ASSVTGKDEQY,TRBV2,TRBJ2-7
ASSERDRSYNEQF,TRBV7-2,TRBJ2-1
ASSLGQRTVYGYT,TRBV13,TRBJ1-2
SATDTSSQPQH,TRBV20-1,TRBJ1-5
ASSLSGRDMQQY,TRBV7-2,TRBJ2-7
SVEAPASGEQF,TRBV29-1,TRBJ2-1
ASSLATADYGYT,TRBV7-3,TRBJ1-2
ASSGRGGNTEAF,TRBV9,TRBJ1-1
ASSFLPTSGSFEQF,TRBV11-1,TRBJ2-1
ATSDGGLAADEQF,TRBV24-1,TRBJ2-1
ASRMWPPLAGVTEQY,TRBV7-2,TRBJ2-7
ASSYIAGSYNEQF,TRBV6-5,TRBJ2-1
ASSPRTGGNTGELF,TRBV5-1,TRBJ2-2
ASSPHPPGAYNEQF,TRBV18,TRBJ2-1
ASSIGASRADGELF,TRBV19,TRBJ2-2
ASSGGGGETQY,TRBV7-3,TRBJ2-5
ASSPLAGYEQY,TRBV3-1,TRBJ2-7
ASSIRDSGPRDTQY,TRBV19,TRBJ2-3
ASSQETSGRLRDTQY,TRBV3-1,TRBJ2-3
SAILGRQSTDTQY,TRBV20-1,TRBJ2-3
ASSQQRGIAGGQTDTQY,TRBV4-3,TRBJ2-3
ASSPTVRQGKPNTEAF,TRBV27,TRBJ1-1